Presented here are 31 T cell receptor beta chains from one specimen sequenced in a study of shared clonotypes between healthy human individuals. Using immunoSEQ multiplex PCR, the repertoire was profiled, and TCRdb retains in-frame clones only, with some absent. Of hundreds of thousands of clones in the sample, 70% to 80% are singletons; the top ten hold 12%. The sequenced sample consisted of PBMCs. Every receptor here comes from a woman aged 35 to 49 in good health. Some clones in this sample may be carry-over from other donors' samples.

V usage is TRBV6-6 and J usage is TRBJ1-2; 8 bases align to TRBD1. The germline CDR1 and CDR2 sequences are MNHNY and SVGAGI (reference sequence). The V gene end was trimmed by 4 bases and the J gene end by 6 bases; junction bases not matched to a gene: 10. This CDR3 spans 15 amino acids. CDR3 protein: CASSSHTGTGDGYTF. CDR3 nucleotide sequence: TGTGCCAGCAGTTCTCATACCGGGACAGGTGATGGCTACACCTTC.

The rearrangement joins TRBV6-1 to TRBJ2-7; 7 bases fit TRBD1. J lost 1 base, V lost 5 bases, and 2 bases had no gene match. The CDR3 contains 13 residues. Germline CDR1 MNHNS, CDR2 SASEGT. The CDR3 loop reads CASSQGDSYEQYF. The CDR3 DNA is TGTGCCAGCAGTCAGGGGGATTCCTACGAGCAGTACTTC.

This chain links TRBV6-1 with TRBJ2-3; the match to TRBD1 covers 7 bases. The CDR3 is 13 amino acids. Trimming took 4 bases from V and 4 from J; bases not matched to a gene: 2. Germline V gene lookup returns CDR1 MNHNS and CDR2 SASEGT. CDR3 protein: CASSVRGSDTQYF. The DNA of the CDR3 is TGTGCCAGCAGTGTCAGGGGGTCAGATACGCAGTATTTT.

This clone was picked up one time. The chain combines TRBV5-8 with TRBJ1-3; 8 bases align to TRBD1. CDR1 and CDR2 (germline): SGHTS, YDEGEE. Trimming took 2 bases from V and 6 from J; bases not matched to a gene: 4. The CDR3 length is 14 residues. CDR3: CASSLNRGENTIYF. The CDR3 bases are TGTGCCAGCAGCTTAAACAGGGGGGAAAACACCATATATTTT.

The chain has TRBV11-2 and TRBJ2-7; 7 nucleotides match TRBD1. The CDR3 loop spans 14 amino acids. CDR1 and CDR2 from the germline V gene are SGHAT and FQNNGV. V dropped 5 bases and J dropped 1; count of bases not matched to a gene: 5. CDR3 DNA: TGTGCCAGCAGCGCCCGGACAGGTTCCTACGAGCAGTACTTC. Its translation is CASSARTGSYEQYF.

The rearrangement links TRBV5-5 to TRBJ2-1, with 7 bases aligning to TRBD2. CDR3 size: 15 residues. Germline V CDR1 and CDR2: SGHKS, YYEKEE (reference sequence). The ends lost 2 bases at V and 6 bases at J; junction bases unmatched: 8. The DNA of the CDR3 is TGTGCCAGCAGCTTTCTATGGGAGGGTGGCAATGAGCAGTTCTTC. It translates to CASSFLWEGGNEQFF.

V usage is TRBV7-8 and J usage is TRBJ2-2, with TRBD2 identical over 11 bases. The CDR3 has 17 residues. CDR1 SGHVS and CDR2 FQNEAQ come from the germline V gene. V dropped 4 bases and J dropped 4; count of bases not matched to a gene: 8. CDR3 sequence: CASSSKLAGAGTGELFF. The CDR3 nucleotides read TGTGCCAGCAGCTCGAAACTAGCGGGAGCTGGCACCGGGGAGCTGTTTTTT.

In this sample, this clone turned up a few times. This chain joins TRBV4-3 and TRBJ2-1; no reliable D call. Looked up from germline, CDR1 is LGHNA and CDR2 is YSLEER. The CDR3 consists of 14 residues. Between the trimmed V and J ends, which lost 3 bases and 2 bases, there was a span of 8 bases. In DNA, the CDR3 is TGCGCCAGCAGCCATGGGCGGCCCTACAATGAGCAGTTCTTC. The encoded protein is CASSHGRPYNEQFF.

The V call is TRBV20-1, the J call TRBJ2-1; 7 positions agree with TRBD1. Germline-derived CDR1 and CDR2 are DFQATT and SNEGSKA (reference sequence). This CDR3 is 11 amino acids long. V gave up 7 bases and J gave up 3 bases; unmatched junction bases: 0. This CDR3 is CSDRGYNEQFF. The CDR3 DNA reads as TGCAGTGACAGGGGCTACAATGAGCAGTTCTTC.

The chain has TRBV6-6 and TRBJ1-1; 9 positions agree with TRBD1. CDR3 size: 16 residues. V shed 4 bases and J 1 base; nucleotides not matched to a gene: 7. The germline CDR1 and CDR2 sequences are MNHNY and SVGAGI (reference sequence). CDR3 coding DNA: TGTGCCAGCAGTTCCCGGGACAGGGCCCCGAACACTGAAGCTTTCTTT. It is translated as CASSSRDRAPNTEAFF.

CDR3: CAWDTAGGPYEQYF. The DNA for the CDR3 is TGTGCCTGGGACACAGCGGGAGGCCCCTACGAGCAGTACTTC. The J gene is TRBJ2-7, the V gene TRBV30; 9 nucleotides align to TRBD2. The CDR3 runs to 14 residues. The ends lost 5 bases at V and 2 bases at J; junction bases unmatched: 7. Germline V CDR1 and CDR2: GTSNPN, SVGIG (reference sequence).

The V gene is TRBV2, the J gene TRBJ2-1, with 8 bases lining up with TRBD2. With 6 bases clipped from V and 4 bases from J, the junction kept 14 bases outside the gene matches. Germline V gene sequence: CDR1 SNHLY, CDR2 FYNNEI. The CDR3 contains 17 residues. The CDR3 sequence is CASSTPQQGLEYNEQFF. Here the CDR3 DNA reads TGTGCCAGCAGCACCCCGCAGCAGGGACTAGAGTACAATGAGCAGTTCTTC.

V is TRBV5-8 and J is TRBJ2-7; 11 bases agree with TRBD2. Germline V gives CDR1 SGHTS, CDR2 YDEGEE. The CDR3 covers 15 residues. V lost 3 bases and J lost 3; bases outside the gene matches: 5. Here the CDR3 DNA reads TGTGCCAGCAGCTATTTAGCGGGAGGGGGCTACGAGCAGTACTTC. This codes for CASSYLAGGGYEQYF.

This chain joins TRBV19 and TRBJ1-2; D is perhaps TRBD1 (6 bases). The V end lost 3 bases, the J end lost 4 bases, and 9 bases lay between the germline ends. The CDR3 is made up of 13 amino acids. Germline lookup yields CDR1 LNHDA and CDR2 SQIVND (reference sequence). The CDR3 is CASSIRTVYGYTF. Written as DNA, the CDR3 is TGTGCCAGTAGTATTCGGACAGTCTATGGCTACACCTTC.

The rearrangement links TRBV5-8 to TRBJ2-7; maybe TRBD2 (6 bases). The CDR3 spans 16 residues. V was trimmed by 1 base and J by 0 bases, leaving 14 bases between them. Looked up from germline, CDR1 is SGHTS and CDR2 is YDEGEE. DNA for the CDR3: TGTGCCAGCAGCTTGCCCTCTAGCGTAATCTCCTACGAGCAGTACTTC. This codes for CASSLPSSVISYEQYF. Together with reference TRBV5-8 and TRBJ2-7, the CDR3 gives the full variable domain: EAGVTQSPTHLIKTRGQQATLRCSPISGHTSVYWYQQALGLGLQFLLWYDEGEERNRGNFPPRFSGRQFPNYSSELNVNALELEDSALYLCASSLPSSVISYEQYFGPGTRLTVT.

This rearrangement joins TRBV7-3 to TRBJ2-3; no definite D call. Germline V gives CDR1 SGHTA, CDR2 FQGTGA. V lost 5 bases, J lost 4 bases, and 13 bases lay in between. This CDR3 contains 14 residues. The chain's CDR3 is CASSLNPLPDTQYF. CDR3 sequence (DNA): TGTGCCAGCAGCCTTAATCCGCTTCCAGATACGCAGTATTTT.

The sample holds a few counts of this clone. The chain is built from TRBV18 and TRBJ2-2; D is undetermined. With 8 bases removed from V and 9 bases from J, the gap between germline ends came to 7 bases. The CDR3 is 10 residues long. Germline assignment: CDR1 KGHSH and CDR2 LQKENI. The CDR3 is CASRARELFF. CDR3 in DNA: TGTGCCAGCAGGGCAAGGGAGCTGTTTTTT.

The chain uses TRBV2 and TRBJ2-5; 9 nucleotides agree with TRBD2. Losses at the gene ends were 4 bases for V and 5 bases for J; bases not matched to a gene: 8. CDR3 length: 15 residues. Germline V lookup: CDR1 SNHLY, CDR2 FYNNEI. The CDR3 DNA sequence: TGTGCCAGCAGTGCGACTAGCGGAGGGGGGGAGACCCAGTACTTC. Its protein is CASSATSGGGETQYF. The complete variable domain, with remaining parts taken from reference TRBV2 and TRBJ2-5, reads EPEVTQTPSHQVTQMGQEVILRCVPISNHLYFYWYRQILGQKVEFLVSFYNNEISEKSEIFDDQFSVERPDGSNFTLKIRSTKLEDSAMYFCASSATSGGGETQYFGPGTRLLVL.

The J gene is TRBJ2-3, the V gene TRBV7-2, with D perhaps assigned TRBD1 or TRBD2 (5 bases each). CDR3 length equals 14 residues. Germline CDR1 and CDR2: SGHTA and FQGNSA. The V gene lost 2 bases and the J gene lost 3 bases, with 9 bases spanning the gap. The CDR3 DNA sequence: TGTGCCAGCAGCTTATACGGGACGACAGATACGCAGTATTTT. Translation: CASSLYGTTDTQYF.

J is TRBJ1-2 and V is TRBV28, with 7 bases identical to TRBD1. The trim removed 5 bases at V and 8 bases at J, leaving 17 bases unmatched. The CDR3 contains 16 residues. CDR1 is MDHEN, CDR2 SYDVKM, per germline. The CDR3 reads CASSLISQGGLRGYTF. In nucleotides, the CDR3 is TGTGCCAGCAGTCTAATCTCTCAAGGGGGCTTGAGGGGCTACACCTTC.

The chain links TRBV14 to TRBJ2-7; D may be TRBD1 (5 bases). The germline gives CDR1 SGHDN, CDR2 FVKESK. This CDR3 comprises 13 residues. Trimming stripped 1 base from V and 4 bases from J, with 8 bases between. The CDR3 DNA reads as TGTGCCAGCAGCCAAGCTGCAGGGTACGAGCAGTACTTC. Translating gives CASSQAAGYEQYF.

The DNA of the CDR3 is TGCAGCGTGGATCTTCTAACAGGGCGAACTGAAGCTTTCTTT. As protein: CSVDLLTGRTEAFF. This sequence joins TRBV29-1 and TRBJ1-1; a weak D match, TRBD1 (6 bases). Germline assignment: CDR1 SQVTM and CDR2 ANQGSEA. CDR3 size: 14 residues. V gave up 6 bases and J gave up 5 bases, with 19 bases separating them. Together with reference TRBV29-1 and TRBJ1-1, the CDR3 gives the full variable domain: SAVISQKPSRDICQRGTSLTIQCQVDSQVTMMFWYRQQPGQSLTLIATANQGSEATYESGFVIDKFPISRPNLTFSTLTVSNMSPEDSSIYLCSVDLLTGRTEAFFGQGTRLTVV.

This clone has only a few counts. The J gene is TRBJ2-2, the V gene TRBV5-5; D ambiguous. The CDR3 has 14 amino acids. The ends were cut back, 4 bases at V and 4 bases at J, with 11 bases in the middle. Germline V gene sequence: CDR1 SGHKS, CDR2 YYEKEE (reference sequence). This CDR3 is CASSASGFTGELFF. The CDR3 nucleotides read TGTGCCAGCAGCGCCAGTGGGTTCACCGGGGAGCTGTTTTTT.

The chain links TRBV19 to TRBJ2-3; TRBD2 aligns across 8 bases. The germline V gene encodes CDR1 LNHDA and CDR2 SQIVND (reference sequence). With 6 bases clipped from V and 5 bases from J, the junction kept 10 bases outside the gene matches. CDR3 length: 15 amino acids. CDR3 bases: TGTGCCAGTAGAGGGTTTGCGGGAGGTCTAGATACGCAGTATTTT. This sequence encodes CASRGFAGGLDTQYF.

As to this clone: Other DNA sequences within the sample encode an identical CDR3. This chain joins TRBV19 and TRBJ1-2; TRBD1 agrees at 9 bases. Germline lookup yields CDR1 LNHDA and CDR2 SQIVND (reference sequence). The CDR3 contains 14 residues. After removal of 4 bases from V and 2 bases from J, the junction contained 2 bases not matched to a gene. The CDR3, as DNA: TGTGCCAGTAGTAGAGGACAGGGGAACTATGGCTACACCTTC. Residues: CASSRGQGNYGYTF.

The chain combines TRBV7-7 with TRBJ2-3; the D gene is possibly TRBD2 (5 bases). The CDR3 has 13 amino acids. V lost 5 bases and J 6 bases, leaving 12 bases between the germline ends. In germline, CDR1 is SSHAT, CDR2 FNYEAQ (reference sequence). CDR3 sequence reads: CASSPRLADTQYF. CDR3 in DNA: TGTGCCAGCAGCCCCCGATTAGCGGATACGCAGTATTTT.

The chain employs TRBV7-9 and TRBJ2-4; D is perhaps TRBD2 (6 bases). Looked up from germline, CDR1 is SEHNR and CDR2 is FQNEAQ (reference sequence). This CDR3 spans 14 amino acids. V lost 5 bases, J lost 8 bases, and 16 bases lay in between. The CDR3 loop reads CASSPGGSGYIQYF. The DNA for the CDR3 is TGTGCCAGCAGCCCCGGGGGTAGCGGCTACATTCAGTACTTC.

The chain recombines TRBV25-1 with TRBJ2-1; D is perhaps TRBD2 (6 bases). The CDR3 has 14 residues. Germline V CDR1 and CDR2: MGHDK, SYGVNS. The germline V and J ends were trimmed by 0 bases and 9 bases, with 12 bases remaining between them. The CDR3 is CASSEYAQGLEQFF. DNA for the CDR3: TGTGCCAGCAGTGAATACGCCCAGGGACTTGAGCAGTTCTTC.

In this sample, this clone turned up once. This chain uses TRBV27 with TRBJ1-2; D not certain. In germline, CDR1 is MNHEY, CDR2 SMNVEV (reference sequence). The V end lost 2 bases, the J end lost 4 bases, and 11 bases lay between the germline ends. CDR3 size: 14 residues. CDR3 sequence: CASSLAGRGYGYTF. For the CDR3, the DNA is TGTGCCAGCAGTTTAGCGGGGAGAGGCTATGGCTACACCTTC.

The chain is built from TRBV5-1 and TRBJ1-1; 9 nucleotides match TRBD1. Unmatched junction bases numbered 1, after V lost 3 bases and J lost 4 bases. The CDR3 is 13 amino acids. Germline V gives CDR1 SGHRS, CDR2 YFSETQ. CDR3 protein: CASSSGQGTEAFF. CDR3 DNA: TGCGCCAGCAGCTCGGGACAGGGCACTGAAGCTTTCTTT.

The chain is built from TRBV19 and TRBJ2-1; 11 bases agree with TRBD2. The CDR3 has 15 amino acids. Per the germline V gene, CDR1 is LNHDA and CDR2 is SQIVND (reference sequence). V trimming: 6 bases; J trimming: 7 bases; junction bases outside the gene matches: 8. The chain's CDR3 is CASSPLAGEDNEQFF. The CDR3, as DNA: TGTGCCAGTAGCCCACTAGCGGGAGAGGATAATGAGCAGTTCTTC.